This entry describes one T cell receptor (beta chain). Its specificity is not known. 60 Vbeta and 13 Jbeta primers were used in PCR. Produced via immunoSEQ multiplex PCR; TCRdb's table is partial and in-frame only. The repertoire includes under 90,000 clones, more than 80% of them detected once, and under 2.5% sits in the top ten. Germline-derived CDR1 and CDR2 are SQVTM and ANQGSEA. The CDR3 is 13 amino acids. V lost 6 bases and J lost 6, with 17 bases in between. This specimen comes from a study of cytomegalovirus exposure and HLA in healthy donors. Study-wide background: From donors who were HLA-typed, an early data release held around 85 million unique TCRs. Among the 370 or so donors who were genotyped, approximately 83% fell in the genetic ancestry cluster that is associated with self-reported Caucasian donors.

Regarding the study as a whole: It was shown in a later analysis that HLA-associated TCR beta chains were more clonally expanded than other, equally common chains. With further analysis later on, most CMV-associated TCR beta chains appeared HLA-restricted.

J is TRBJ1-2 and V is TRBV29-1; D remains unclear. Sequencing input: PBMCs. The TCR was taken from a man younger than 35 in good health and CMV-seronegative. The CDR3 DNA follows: TGCAGCGTCTTGCGACCGGACGGGGATGGCTACACCTTC. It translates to CSVLRPDGDGYTF.